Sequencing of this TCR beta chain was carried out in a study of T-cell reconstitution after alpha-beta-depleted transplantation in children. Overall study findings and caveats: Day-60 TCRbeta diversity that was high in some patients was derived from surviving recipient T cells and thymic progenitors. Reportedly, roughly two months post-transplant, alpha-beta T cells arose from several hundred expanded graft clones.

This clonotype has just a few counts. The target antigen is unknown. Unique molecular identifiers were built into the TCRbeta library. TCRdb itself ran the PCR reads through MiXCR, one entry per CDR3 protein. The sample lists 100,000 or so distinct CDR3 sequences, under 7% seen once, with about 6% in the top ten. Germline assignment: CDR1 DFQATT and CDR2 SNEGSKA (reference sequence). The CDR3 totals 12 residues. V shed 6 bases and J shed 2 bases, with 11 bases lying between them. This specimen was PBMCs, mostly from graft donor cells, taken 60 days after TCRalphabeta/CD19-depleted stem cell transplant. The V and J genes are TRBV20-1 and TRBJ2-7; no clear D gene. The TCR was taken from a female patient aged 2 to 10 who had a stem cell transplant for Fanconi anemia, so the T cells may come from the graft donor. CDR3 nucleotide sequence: TGCAGTGCCGCTACAGTTCCCTACGAGCAGTACTTC. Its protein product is CSAATVPYEQYF.